These T cell receptor beta chains were read from a single sample in a study of technical replicates of blood from several donors. Profiling relied on immunoSEQ multiplex PCR, and the TCRdb table lists in-frame clones only, not all of them. The sample contains approximately 87,000 clones, about 90% of which appear only once. The sequencing sample was made of T cells isolated from PBMCs. These receptors were taken from a human donor in good health. Some clones in this sample may be carry-over from other donors' samples. CDR3s include the opening cysteine and the closing phenylalanine or tryptophan. Fields, in order: V gene, J gene, clone size, D gene, CDR3 DNA, CDR3 protein. The D gene is left open where the match is weak. Part of the rows lack a size; the others show once, few, many or a class for expanded clones.

TRBV6-6,TRBJ2-2,-,-,TGTGCCAGCAGACACCCCACCGGGGAGCTGTTTTTT,CASRHPTGELFF
TRBV27,TRBJ2-1,-,TRBD2,TGTGCCAGCAGTCTAGCGGGAGGGACCAATGAGCAGTTCTTC,CASSLAGGTNEQFF
TRBV6-1,TRBJ2-1,-,-,TGTGCCAGCAGCAAGCGGACCTACAATGAGCAGTTCTTC,CASSKRTYNEQFF
TRBV27,TRBJ1-5,-,-,TGTGCCAGCAGTTTACACTCTGATCAGCCCCAGCATTTT,CASSLHSDQPQHF
TRBV7-9,TRBJ2-7,-,TRBD1,TGTGCCAGCAGCGGGGGACAGCTTCCCTACGAGCAGTACTTC,CASSGGQLPYEQYF
TRBV5-5,TRBJ2-7,-,TRBD2,TGTGCCAGCAGCTTGAGGTTACCTAGCGGGCCTCGCGAGCAGTACTTC,CASSLRLPSGPREQYF
TRBV28,TRBJ2-2,-,TRBD2,TGTGCCAGCATTTTACGTAGCGGGAGGGCAAACACCGGGGAGCTGTTTTTT,CASILRSGRANTGELFF
TRBV10-3,TRBJ1-2,-,TRBD1,TGTGCCATCAGTGACCGTTATAGACAGGGGAAGATAGACGGCTACACCTTC,CAISDRYRQGKIDGYTF
TRBV29-1,TRBJ2-1,-,TRBD1,TGCAGCGTTGAGGGGGGGACAGGGGACCCCTACAATGAGCAGTTCTTC,CSVEGGTGDPYNEQFF
TRBV5-4,TRBJ1-1,-,TRBD1,TGTGCCAGCAGCTCGACAGGGGTGTACACTGAAGCTTTCTTT,CASSSTGVYTEAFF
TRBV5-6,TRBJ2-4,-,-,TGTGCCAGCAGTCGGTACAGACGACCGGAAAACATTCAGTACTTC,CASSRYRRPENIQYF
TRBV7-2,TRBJ2-5,-,-,TGTGCCAGCAGCCGAATTGAGGAGACCCAGTACTTC,CASSRIEETQYF
TRBV28,TRBJ2-2,-,-,TGTGCCAGCAGTTTGGGGACAGGGGAGCTGTTTTTT,CASSLGTGELFF
TRBV27,TRBJ2-1,-,-,TGTGCCAGCAGTGGGACTGGTTACAATGAGCAGTTCTTC,CASSGTGYNEQFF
TRBV6-4,TRBJ2-1,-,-,TGTGCCAGCAGCGCCTCGGGGGTCTCCTACAATGAGCAGTTCTTC,CASSASGVSYNEQFF
TRBV5-6,TRBJ2-7,-,TRBD2,TGTGCCAGCAGCTATAGCGGGAGGGCCCACGAGCAGTACTTC,CASSYSGRAHEQYF
TRBV27,TRBJ2-1,once,-,TGTGCCAGCAGACCAAACGTTGGGTTGCTAGCTCCCTACAATGAGCAGTTCTTC,CASRPNVGLLAPYNEQFF
TRBV21-1,TRBJ1-3,-,-,TGTGCCAGCAGCGGGGGGAGACAGGGGAAAGAAGGAAACACCATATATTTT,CASSGGRQGKEGNTIYF
TRBV10-3,TRBJ2-7,-,-,TGTGCCATCAGTGGTAATTGGCTCTCCTACGAGCAGTACTTC,CAISGNWLSYEQYF
TRBV5-8,TRBJ1-5,few,-,TGTGCCAGCAGTCGACAGTTAAGCAATCAGCCCCAGCATTTT,CASSRQLSNQPQHF
TRBV15,TRBJ1-5,once,TRBD1,TGTGCCACCAGCAGAGGGACAGGTAATCAGCCCCAGCATTTT,CATSRGTGNQPQHF
TRBV5-4,TRBJ1-5,-,TRBD1,TGTGCCAGCAGCTTAGGACAGGGTACAGAACAGCCCCAGCATTTT,CASSLGQGTEQPQHF
TRBV19,TRBJ1-2,-,TRBD1,TGTGCCAGTAGTATAATCTCGGGGACAGCCTATGGCTACACCTTC,CASSIISGTAYGYTF
TRBV6-5,TRBJ2-1,-,TRBD2,TGTGCCAGCAGGAAGGGACTAGCGGGATTAAATGAGCAGTTCTTC,CASRKGLAGLNEQFF
TRBV7-9,TRBJ2-5,-,-,TGTGCCAGCAGCTTGGGTGGGGCGGGGATCCCAGAGACCCAGTACTTC,CASSLGGAGIPETQYF
TRBV9,TRBJ1-2,-,-,TGTGCCAGCAGCGGTACAGCGCCCTTAGGAGGATATGGCTACACCTTC,CASSGTAPLGGYGYTF
TRBV14,TRBJ2-1,-,TRBD1,TGTGCCAGCAGCCATTGGGACAGGGTCACCGATGAGCAGTTCTTC,CASSHWDRVTDEQFF
TRBV7-9,TRBJ2-7,-,-,TGTGCCAGCAGCCAGAGGACAGTTAGCTCCTACGAGCAGTACTTC,CASSQRTVSSYEQYF
TRBV6-6,TRBJ1-5,-,-,TGTGCCAGCAGTAATACAGGGATCAATCAGCCCCAGCATTTT,CASSNTGINQPQHF
TRBV6-5,TRBJ2-7,-,TRBD2,TGTGCCAGCAGTTTAGAGGGACTAGTCGGGTACGAGCAGTACTTC,CASSLEGLVGYEQYF
TRBV27,TRBJ2-1,once,TRBD2,TGTGCCAGCAGTTTATTGGGTAGCGGGAGGTTAAGTGAGCAGTTCTTC,CASSLLGSGRLSEQFF
TRBV18,TRBJ2-3,once,-,TGTGCCAGCTTATCGACTACCTACACAGATACGCAGTATTTT,CASLSTTYTDTQYF
TRBV2,TRBJ1-2,-,TRBD1,TGTGCCAGCATTGGGGACAGGAACTATGGCTACACCTTC,CASIGDRNYGYTF
TRBV2,TRBJ2-2,-,TRBD1,TGTGCCAGCAGTGAAGGCCCGGGACAGTGGTACCGAGGTCCCGGGGAGCTGTTTTTT,CASSEGPGQWYRGPGELFF
TRBV5-6,TRBJ1-2,-,-,TGTGCCAGCAGTTTGGACAGTTATGGCTACACCTTC,CASSLDSYGYTF
TRBV5-5,TRBJ1-5,-,-,TGTGCCAGCAGCTTCTCGGGATTTAGCAATCAGCCCCAGCATTTT,CASSFSGFSNQPQHF